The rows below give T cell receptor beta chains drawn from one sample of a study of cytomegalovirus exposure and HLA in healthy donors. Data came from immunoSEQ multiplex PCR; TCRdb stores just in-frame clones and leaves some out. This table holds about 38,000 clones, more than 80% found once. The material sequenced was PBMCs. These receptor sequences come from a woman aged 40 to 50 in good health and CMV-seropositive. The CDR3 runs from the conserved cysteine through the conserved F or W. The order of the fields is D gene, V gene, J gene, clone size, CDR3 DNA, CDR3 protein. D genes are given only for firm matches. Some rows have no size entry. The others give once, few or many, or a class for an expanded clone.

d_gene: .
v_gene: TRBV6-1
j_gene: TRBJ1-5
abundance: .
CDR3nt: TGTGCCAGCCGACAGGTAAATAATCAGCCCCAGCATTTT
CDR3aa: CASRQVNNQPQHF

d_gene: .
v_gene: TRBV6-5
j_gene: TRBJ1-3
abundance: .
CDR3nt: TGTGCCAGCAGCCACGTCAGGGATTCTGGAAACACCATATATTTT
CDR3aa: CASSHVRDSGNTIYF

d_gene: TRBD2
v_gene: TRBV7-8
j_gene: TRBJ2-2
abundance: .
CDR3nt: TGTGCCAGCAGCCGAGTCCTAGCGGGGGGGAACACCGGGGAGCTGTTTTTT
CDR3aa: CASSRVLAGGNTGELFF

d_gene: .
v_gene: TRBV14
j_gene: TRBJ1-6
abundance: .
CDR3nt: TGTGCCAGCAGCCAAGCTGCGTCCTATAATTCACCCCTCCACTTT
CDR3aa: CASSQAASYNSPLHF

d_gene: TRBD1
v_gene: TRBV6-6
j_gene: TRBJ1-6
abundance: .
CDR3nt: TGTGCCAGCAATATACCGGGACAGGGAAATTCACCCCTCCACTTT
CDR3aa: CASNIPGQGNSPLHF

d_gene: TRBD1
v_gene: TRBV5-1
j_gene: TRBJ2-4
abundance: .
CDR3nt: TGCGCCAGCAGAAGGACAGGAGAAAACATTCAGTACTTC
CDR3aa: CASRRTGENIQYF

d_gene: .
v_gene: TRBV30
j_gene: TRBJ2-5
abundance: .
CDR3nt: TGTGCCTGGAGTACTGTGGAGACCCAGTACTTC
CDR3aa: CAWSTVETQYF

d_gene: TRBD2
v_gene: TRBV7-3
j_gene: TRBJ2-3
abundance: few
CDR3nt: TGTGCCAGCAGCTTAGCGGGGGGCACAGATACGCAGTATTTT
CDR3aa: CASSLAGGTDTQYF

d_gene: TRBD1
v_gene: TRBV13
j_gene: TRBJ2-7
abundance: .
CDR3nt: TGTGCCAGCAGCGCGACAGGGGGATACGAGCAGTACTTC
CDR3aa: CASSATGGYEQYF

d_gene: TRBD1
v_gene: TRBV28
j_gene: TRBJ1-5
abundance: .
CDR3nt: TGTGCCAGCAGCCCAAGGACAGGGGGCTATCAGCCCCAGCATTTT
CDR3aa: CASSPRTGGYQPQHF

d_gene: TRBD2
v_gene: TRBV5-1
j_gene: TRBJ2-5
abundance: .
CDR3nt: TGCGCCAGCAGCTTGGAGGGAGGGTCCGTAGAGACCCAGTACTTC
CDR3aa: CASSLEGGSVETQYF

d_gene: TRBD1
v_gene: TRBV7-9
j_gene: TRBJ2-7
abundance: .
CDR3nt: TGTGCCAGCAGCTGGGGACAGGGCTACGAGCAGTACTTC
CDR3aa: CASSWGQGYEQYF

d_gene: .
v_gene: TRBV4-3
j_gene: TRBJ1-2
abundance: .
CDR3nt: TGCGCCAGCAGCCCCATCGCAGGGGAGAGGACCTTC
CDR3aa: CASSPIAGERTF

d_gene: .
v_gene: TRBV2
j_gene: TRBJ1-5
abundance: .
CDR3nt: TGTGCCAGCAGGGAGACAGGTCTCAATCAGCCCCAGCATTTT
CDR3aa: CASRETGLNQPQHF

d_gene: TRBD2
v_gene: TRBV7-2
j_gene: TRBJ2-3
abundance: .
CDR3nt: TGTGCCAGCAGCCGTAGCGGGGGGGTTACAGATACGCAGTATTTT
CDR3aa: CASSRSGGVTDTQYF

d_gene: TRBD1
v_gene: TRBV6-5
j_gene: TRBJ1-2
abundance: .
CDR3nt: TGTGCCAGCCGGACAGGGCGTAACTATGGCTACACCTTC
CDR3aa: CASRTGRNYGYTF

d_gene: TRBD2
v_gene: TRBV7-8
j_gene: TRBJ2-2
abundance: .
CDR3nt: TGTGCCAGCAGCTTAGTACTAGCGGGGGCCACGGAGCTGTTTTTT
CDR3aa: CASSLVLAGATELFF

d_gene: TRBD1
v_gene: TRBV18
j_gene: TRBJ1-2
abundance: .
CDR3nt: TGTGCCAGCTCAGCCGGGACAGAGATAACCTATGGCTACACCTTC
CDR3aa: CASSAGTEITYGYTF

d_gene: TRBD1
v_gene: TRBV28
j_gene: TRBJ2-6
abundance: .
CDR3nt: TGTGCCAGCAGTTTTCAGGGGGCTGGGGCCAACGTCCTGACTTTC
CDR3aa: CASSFQGAGANVLTF

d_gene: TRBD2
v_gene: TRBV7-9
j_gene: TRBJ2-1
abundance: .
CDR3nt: TGTGCCAGCAGCCGAATCGGCGGGGGGGAATCAAATGAGCAGTTCTTC
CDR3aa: CASSRIGGGESNEQFF

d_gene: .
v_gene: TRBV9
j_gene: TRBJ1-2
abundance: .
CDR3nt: TGTGCCAGCAGCGTAGGGACAATGCCCTCTGGCTACACCTTC
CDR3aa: CASSVGTMPSGYTF

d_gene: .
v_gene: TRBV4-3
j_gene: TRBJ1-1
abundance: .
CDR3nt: TGCGCCAGCAGCTTCGCGAGGAGCACTGAAGCTTTCTTT
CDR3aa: CASSFARSTEAFF

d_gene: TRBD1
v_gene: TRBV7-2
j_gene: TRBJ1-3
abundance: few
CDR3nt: TGTGCCAGCAGCCCAGGGGGCGCTGGGGGAAACACCATATATTTT
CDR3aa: CASSPGGAGGNTIYF

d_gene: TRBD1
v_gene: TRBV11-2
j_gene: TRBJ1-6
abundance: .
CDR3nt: TGTGCCAGCAGCCAGAGGACAGGGACCAATTCACCCCTCCACTTT
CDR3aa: CASSQRTGTNSPLHF

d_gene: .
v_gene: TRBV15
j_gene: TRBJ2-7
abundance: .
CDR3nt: TGTGCCACCAGCAGTTCGGTAAGCTCCTACGAGCAGTACTTC
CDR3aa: CATSSSVSSYEQYF

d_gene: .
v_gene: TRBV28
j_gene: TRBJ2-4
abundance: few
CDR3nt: TGTGCCAGCAATACCGAACCCGGGGCCAAAAACATTCAGTACTTC
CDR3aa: CASNTEPGAKNIQYF

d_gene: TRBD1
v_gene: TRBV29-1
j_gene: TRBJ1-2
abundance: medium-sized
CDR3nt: TGCAGCGTTGCCAAGGACAGGAACTATGGCTACACCTTC
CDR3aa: CSVAKDRNYGYTF

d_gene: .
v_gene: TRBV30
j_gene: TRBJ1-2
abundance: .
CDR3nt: TGTGCCTGGAGCGGACAGACGTACTATGGCTACACCTTC
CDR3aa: CAWSGQTYYGYTF

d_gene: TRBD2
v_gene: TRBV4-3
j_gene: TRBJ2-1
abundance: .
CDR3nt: TGCGCCAGCAGCCAAGATGAAGGGCGGGGGAGCAATGAGCAGTTCTTC
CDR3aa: CASSQDEGRGSNEQFF

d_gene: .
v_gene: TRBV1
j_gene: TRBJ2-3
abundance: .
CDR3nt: TGCACCAGCAGCACCTCGGGGGACACAGATACGCAGTATTTT
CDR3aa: CTSSTSGDTDTQYF

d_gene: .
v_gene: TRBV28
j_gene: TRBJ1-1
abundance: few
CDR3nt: TGTGCCAGCAGTTTGGACCCGATACTTTCAGGGATGTTCACTGAAGCTTTCTTT
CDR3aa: CASSLDPILSGMFTEAFF

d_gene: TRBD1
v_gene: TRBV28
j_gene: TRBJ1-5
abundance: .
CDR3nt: TGTGCCAGCAGGCGAAGACAGGGACGACAGCCCCAGCATTTT
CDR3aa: CASRRRQGRQPQHF

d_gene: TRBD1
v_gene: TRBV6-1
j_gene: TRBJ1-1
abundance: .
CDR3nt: TGTGCCAGCCGGAGACAGGGGGGGACTGAAGCTTTCTTT
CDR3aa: CASRRQGGTEAFF

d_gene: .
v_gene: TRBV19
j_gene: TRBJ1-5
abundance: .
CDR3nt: TGTGCCAGTAGTATACAGGACAATCAGCCCCAGCATTTT
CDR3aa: CASSIQDNQPQHF